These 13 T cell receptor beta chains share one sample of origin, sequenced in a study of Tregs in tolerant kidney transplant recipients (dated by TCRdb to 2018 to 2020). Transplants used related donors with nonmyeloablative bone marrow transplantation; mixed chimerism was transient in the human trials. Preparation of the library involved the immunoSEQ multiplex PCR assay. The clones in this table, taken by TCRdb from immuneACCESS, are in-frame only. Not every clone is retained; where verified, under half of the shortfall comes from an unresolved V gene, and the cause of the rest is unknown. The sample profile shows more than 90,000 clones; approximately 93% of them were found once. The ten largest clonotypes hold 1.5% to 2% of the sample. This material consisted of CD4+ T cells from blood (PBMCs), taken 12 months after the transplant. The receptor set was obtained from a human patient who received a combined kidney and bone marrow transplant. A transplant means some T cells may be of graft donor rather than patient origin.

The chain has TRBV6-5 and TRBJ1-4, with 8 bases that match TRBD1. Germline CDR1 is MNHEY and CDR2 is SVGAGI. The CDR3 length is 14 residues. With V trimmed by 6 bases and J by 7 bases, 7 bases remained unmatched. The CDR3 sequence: CASRRQGLPEKLFF. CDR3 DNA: TGTGCCAGCAGGAGACAGGGGCTTCCTGAAAAACTGTTTTTT.

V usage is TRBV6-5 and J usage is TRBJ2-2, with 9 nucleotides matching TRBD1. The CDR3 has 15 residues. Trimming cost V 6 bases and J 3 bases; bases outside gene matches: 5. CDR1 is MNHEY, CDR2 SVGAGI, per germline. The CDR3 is CASSTDRGDTGELFF. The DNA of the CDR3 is TGTGCCAGCAGCACTGACAGGGGGGACACCGGGGAGCTGTTTTTT.

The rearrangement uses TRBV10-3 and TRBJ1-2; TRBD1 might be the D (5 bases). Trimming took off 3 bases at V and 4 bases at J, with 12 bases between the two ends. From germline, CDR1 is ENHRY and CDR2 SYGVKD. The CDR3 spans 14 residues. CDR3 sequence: CAISDNSGGYGYTF. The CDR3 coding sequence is TGTGCCATCAGTGATAACAGCGGGGGCTATGGCTACACCTTC.

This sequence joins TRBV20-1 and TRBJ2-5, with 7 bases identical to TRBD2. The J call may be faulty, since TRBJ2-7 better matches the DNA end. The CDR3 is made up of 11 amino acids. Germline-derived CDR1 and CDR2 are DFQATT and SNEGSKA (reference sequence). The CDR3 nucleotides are TGCAGTGCTGGCGGGGGTTACGAGCAGTACTTC. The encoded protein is CSAGGGYEQYF.

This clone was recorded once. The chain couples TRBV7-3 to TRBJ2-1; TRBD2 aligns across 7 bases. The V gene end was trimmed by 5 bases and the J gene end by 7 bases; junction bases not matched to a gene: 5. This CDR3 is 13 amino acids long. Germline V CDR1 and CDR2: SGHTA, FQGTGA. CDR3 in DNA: TGTGCCAGCAGCCGGACTAGGGAAAATGAGCAGTTCTTC. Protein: CASSRTRENEQFF.

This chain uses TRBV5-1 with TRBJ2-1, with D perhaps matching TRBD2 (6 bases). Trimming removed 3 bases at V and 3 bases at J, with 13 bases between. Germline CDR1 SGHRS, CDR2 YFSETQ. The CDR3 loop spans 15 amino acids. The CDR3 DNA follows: TGCGCCAGCAGCTCGCGGCGGGGAGACTACAATGAGCAGTTCTTC. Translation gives CASSSRRGDYNEQFF.

CDR3 residues: CASSQDPAGASTGELFF. CDR3 sequence (DNA): TGTGCCAGCAGCCAAGATCCAGCGGGAGCTTCTACCGGGGAGCTGTTTTTT. The chain couples TRBV4-2 to TRBJ2-2, with TRBD2 matching over 8 bases. The CDR3 spans 17 residues. CDR1 and CDR2 (germline): LGHNA, YNFKEQ. J lost 5 bases, V lost 0 bases, and 8 bases had no gene match.

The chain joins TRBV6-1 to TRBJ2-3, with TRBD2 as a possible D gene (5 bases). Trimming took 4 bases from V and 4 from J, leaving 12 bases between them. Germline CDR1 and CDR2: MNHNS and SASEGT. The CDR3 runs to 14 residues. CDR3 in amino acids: CASSARGWADTQYF. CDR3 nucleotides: TGTGCCAGCAGTGCCCGGGGTTGGGCAGATACGCAGTATTTT.

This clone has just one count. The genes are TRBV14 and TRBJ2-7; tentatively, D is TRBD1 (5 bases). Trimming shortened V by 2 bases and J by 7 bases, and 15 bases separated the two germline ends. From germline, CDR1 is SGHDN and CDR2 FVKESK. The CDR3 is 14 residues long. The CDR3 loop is CASSQWATELEQYF. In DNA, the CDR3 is TGTGCCAGCAGCCAATGGGCGACAGAGTTAGAGCAGTACTTC. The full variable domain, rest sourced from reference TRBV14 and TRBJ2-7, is EAGVTQFPSHSVIEKGQTVTLRCDPISGHDNLYWYRRVMGKEIKFLLHFVKESKQDESGMPNNRFLAERTGGTYSTLKVQPAELEDSGVYFCASSQWATELEQYFGPGTRLTVT.

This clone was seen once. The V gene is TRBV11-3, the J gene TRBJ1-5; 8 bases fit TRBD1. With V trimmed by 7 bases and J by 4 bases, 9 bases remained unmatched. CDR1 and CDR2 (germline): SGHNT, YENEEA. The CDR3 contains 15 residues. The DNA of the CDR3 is TGTGCCAGCAACCTAGAGGACAGGGTAAATCAGCCCCAGCATTTT. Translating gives CASNLEDRVNQPQHF.

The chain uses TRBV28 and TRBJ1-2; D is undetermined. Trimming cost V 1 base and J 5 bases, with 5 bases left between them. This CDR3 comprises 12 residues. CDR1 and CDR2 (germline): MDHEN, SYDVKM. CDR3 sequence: CASSLYGYGYTF. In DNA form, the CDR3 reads TGTGCCAGCAGTTTATACGGGTATGGCTACACCTTC.

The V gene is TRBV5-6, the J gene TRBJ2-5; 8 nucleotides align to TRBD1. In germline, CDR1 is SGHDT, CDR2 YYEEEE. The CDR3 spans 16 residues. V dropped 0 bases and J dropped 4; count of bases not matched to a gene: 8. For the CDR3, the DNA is TGTGCCAGCAGCTTGGGGTCAGGGGGCCCCCCAGAGACCCAGTACTTC. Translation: CASSLGSGGPPETQYF.

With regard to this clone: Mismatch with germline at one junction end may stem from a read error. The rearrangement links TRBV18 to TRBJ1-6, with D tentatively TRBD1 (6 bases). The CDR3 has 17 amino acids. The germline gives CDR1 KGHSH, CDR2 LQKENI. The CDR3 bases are TGTGCCAGCTCCCCACGGGGGCAGGAGGCGGTTAATTCACCCCTCCACTTT. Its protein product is CASSPRGQEAVNSPLHF.